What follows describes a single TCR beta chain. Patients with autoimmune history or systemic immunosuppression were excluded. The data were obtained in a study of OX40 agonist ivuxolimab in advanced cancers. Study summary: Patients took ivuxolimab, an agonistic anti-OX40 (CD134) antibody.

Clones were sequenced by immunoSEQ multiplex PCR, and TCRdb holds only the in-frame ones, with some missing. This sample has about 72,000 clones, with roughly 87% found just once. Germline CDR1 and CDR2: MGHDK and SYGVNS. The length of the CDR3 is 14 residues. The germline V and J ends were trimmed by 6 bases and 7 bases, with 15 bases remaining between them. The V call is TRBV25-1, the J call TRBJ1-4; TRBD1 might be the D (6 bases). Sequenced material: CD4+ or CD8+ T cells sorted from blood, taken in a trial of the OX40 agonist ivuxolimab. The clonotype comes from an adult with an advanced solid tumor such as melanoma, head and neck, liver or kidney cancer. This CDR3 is CASSLQGGSEKLFF. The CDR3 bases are TGTGCCAGCAGCCTACAGGGCGGGAGTGAAAAACTGTTTTTT.